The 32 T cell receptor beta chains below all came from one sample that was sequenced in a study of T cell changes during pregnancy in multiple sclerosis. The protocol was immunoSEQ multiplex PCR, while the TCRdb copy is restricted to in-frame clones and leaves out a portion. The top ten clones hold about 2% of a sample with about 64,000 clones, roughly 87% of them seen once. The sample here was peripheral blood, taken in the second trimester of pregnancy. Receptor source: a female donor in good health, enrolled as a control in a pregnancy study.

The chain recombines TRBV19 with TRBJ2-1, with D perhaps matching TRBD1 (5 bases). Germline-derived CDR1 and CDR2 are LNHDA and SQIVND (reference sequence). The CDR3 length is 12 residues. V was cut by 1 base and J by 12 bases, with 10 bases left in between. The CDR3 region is CASSIAGSVQFF. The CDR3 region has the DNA TGTGCCAGTAGTATAGCAGGGTCGGTGCAGTTCTTC.

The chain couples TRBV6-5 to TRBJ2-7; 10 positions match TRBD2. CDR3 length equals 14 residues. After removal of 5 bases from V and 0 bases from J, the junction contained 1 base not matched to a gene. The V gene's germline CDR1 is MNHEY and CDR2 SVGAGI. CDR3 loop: CASSPSGSSYEQYF. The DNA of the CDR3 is TGTGCCAGCAGTCCTAGCGGGAGCTCCTACGAGCAGTACTTC.

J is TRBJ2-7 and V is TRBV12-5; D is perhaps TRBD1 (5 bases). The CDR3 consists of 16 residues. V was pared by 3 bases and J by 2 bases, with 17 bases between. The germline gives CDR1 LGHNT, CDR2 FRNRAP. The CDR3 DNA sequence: TGTGCTAGTGGTTTCCCTGACAGAGCTTCGACCTACGAGCAGTACTTC. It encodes CASGFPDRASTYEQYF.

The CDR3 protein is CASSLHSPELNTEAFF. The CDR3 DNA reads TGTGCCAGCAGTTTACATAGCCCGGAGTTGAACACTGAAGCTTTCTTT. The rearrangement links TRBV7-6 to TRBJ1-1; D ambiguous. The CDR3 is 16 amino acids. From germline, CDR1 is SGHVS and CDR2 FNYEAQ. Between the trimmed V and J ends, which lost 6 bases and 0 bases, there was a span of 17 bases.

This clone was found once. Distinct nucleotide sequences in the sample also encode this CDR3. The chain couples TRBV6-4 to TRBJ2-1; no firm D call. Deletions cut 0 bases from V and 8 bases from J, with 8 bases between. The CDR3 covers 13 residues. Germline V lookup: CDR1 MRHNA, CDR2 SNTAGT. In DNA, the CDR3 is TGTGCCAGCAGTGACTCCGAGAAAGATGAGCAGTTCTTC. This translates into CASSDSEKDEQFF.

CDR3 in DNA: TGTGCCAGCAGCTTGGGGGTTCAGGGAAGTTCACCCCTCCACTTT. Protein: CASSLGVQGSSPLHF. J is TRBJ1-6 and V is TRBV5-8; possibly TRBD1 for D (5 bases). The germline V gene encodes CDR1 SGHTS and CDR2 YDEGEE. The CDR3 is made up of 15 amino acids. Trimming took 0 bases from V and 9 from J, leaving 13 bases between them. Drawing the rest from reference TRBV5-8 and TRBJ1-6, the complete variable domain is EAGVTQSPTHLIKTRGQQATLRCSPISGHTSVYWYQQALGLGLQFLLWYDEGEERNRGNFPPRFSGRQFPNYSSELNVNALELEDSALYLCASSLGVQGSSPLHFGNGTRLTVT.

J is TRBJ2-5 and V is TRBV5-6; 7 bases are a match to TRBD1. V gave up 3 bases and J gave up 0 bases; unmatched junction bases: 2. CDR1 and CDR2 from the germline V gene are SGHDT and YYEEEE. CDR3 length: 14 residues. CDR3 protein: CASSWGQNQETQYF. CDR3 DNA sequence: TGTGCCAGCAGCTGGGGACAGAACCAAGAGACCCAGTACTTC.

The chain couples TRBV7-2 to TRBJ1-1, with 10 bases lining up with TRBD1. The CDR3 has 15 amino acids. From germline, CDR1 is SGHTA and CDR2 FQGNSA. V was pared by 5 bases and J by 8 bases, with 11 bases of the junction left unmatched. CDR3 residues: CASSPLVRTGGEAFF. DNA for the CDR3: TGTGCCAGCAGCCCTCTGGTCAGGACAGGGGGAGAAGCTTTCTTT.

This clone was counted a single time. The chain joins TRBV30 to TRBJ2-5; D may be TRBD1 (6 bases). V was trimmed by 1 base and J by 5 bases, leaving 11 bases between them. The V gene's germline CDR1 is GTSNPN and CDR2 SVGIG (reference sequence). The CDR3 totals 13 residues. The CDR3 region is CAWSGGLGETQYF. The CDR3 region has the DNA TGTGCCTGGAGTGGGGGGCTCGGGGAGACCCAGTACTTC.

CDR3 protein: CASSLATVDSPLHF. The CDR3 DNA is TGCGCCAGCAGCTTGGCAACAGTGGATTCACCCCTCCACTTT. V and J are TRBV5-1 and TRBJ1-6, with no clear D. Between the trimmed V and J ends, which lost 0 bases and 8 bases, there was a span of 9 bases. The germline gives CDR1 SGHRS, CDR2 YFSETQ. CDR3 length: 14 amino acids.

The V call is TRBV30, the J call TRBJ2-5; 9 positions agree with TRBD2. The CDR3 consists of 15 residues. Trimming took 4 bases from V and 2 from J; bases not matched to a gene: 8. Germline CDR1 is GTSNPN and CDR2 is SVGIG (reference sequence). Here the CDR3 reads CAWKIRAGGQETQYF. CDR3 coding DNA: TGTGCCTGGAAAATAAGGGCGGGGGGGCAAGAGACCCAGTACTTC. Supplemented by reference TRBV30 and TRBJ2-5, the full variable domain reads SQTIHQWPATLVQPVGSPLSLECTVEGTSNPNLYWYRQAAGRGLQLLFYSVGIGQISSEVPQNLSASRPQDRQFILSSKKLLLSDSGFYLCAWKIRAGGQETQYFGPGTRLLVL.

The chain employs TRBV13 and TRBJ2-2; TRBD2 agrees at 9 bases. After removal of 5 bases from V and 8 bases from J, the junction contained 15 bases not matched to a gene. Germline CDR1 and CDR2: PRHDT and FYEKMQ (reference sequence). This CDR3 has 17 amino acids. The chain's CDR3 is CASSPRGERGVSGELFF. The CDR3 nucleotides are TGTGCCAGCAGCCCCCGCGGGGAGCGGGGGGTTTCGGGGGAGCTGTTTTTT.

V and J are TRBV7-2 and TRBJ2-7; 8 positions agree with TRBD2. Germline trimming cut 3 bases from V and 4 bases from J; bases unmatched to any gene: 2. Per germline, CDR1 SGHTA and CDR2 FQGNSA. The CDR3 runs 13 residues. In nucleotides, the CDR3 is TGTGCCAGCAGCTTCGGGGGGGGATACGAGCAGTACTTC. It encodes CASSFGGGYEQYF. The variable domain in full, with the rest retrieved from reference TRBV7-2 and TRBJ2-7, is GAGVSQSPSNKVTEKGKDVELRCDPISGHTALYWYRQSLGQGLEFLIYFQGNSAPDKSGLPSDRFSAERTGGSVSTLTIQRTQQEDSAVYLCASSFGGGYEQYFGPGTRLTVT.

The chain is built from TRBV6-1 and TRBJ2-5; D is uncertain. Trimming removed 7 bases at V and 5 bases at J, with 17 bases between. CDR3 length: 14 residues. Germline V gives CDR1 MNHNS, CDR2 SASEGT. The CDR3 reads CASKIGFRAETQYF. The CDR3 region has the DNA TGTGCCAGCAAGATTGGGTTTCGAGCGGAGACCCAGTACTTC.

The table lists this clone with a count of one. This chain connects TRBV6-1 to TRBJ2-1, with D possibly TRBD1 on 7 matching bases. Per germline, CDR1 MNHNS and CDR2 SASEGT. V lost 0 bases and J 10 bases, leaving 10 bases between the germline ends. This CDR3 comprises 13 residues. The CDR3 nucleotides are TGTGCCAGCAGTGAAGCCGGAGGGGGCGAGCAGTTCTTC. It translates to CASSEAGGGEQFF.

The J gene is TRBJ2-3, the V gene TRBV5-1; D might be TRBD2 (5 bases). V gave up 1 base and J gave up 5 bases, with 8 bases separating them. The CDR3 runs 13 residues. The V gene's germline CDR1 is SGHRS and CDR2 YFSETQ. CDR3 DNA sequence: TGCGCCAGCAGCTTGTATGGGAGAGATACGCAGTATTTT. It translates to CASSLYGRDTQYF.

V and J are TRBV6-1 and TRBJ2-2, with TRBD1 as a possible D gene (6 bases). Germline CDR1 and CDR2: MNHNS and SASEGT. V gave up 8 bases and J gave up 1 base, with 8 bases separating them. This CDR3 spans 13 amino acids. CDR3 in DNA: TGTGCCAGCCAGGGGTTGAACACCGGGGAGCTGTTTTTT. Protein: CASQGLNTGELFF.

This CDR3 reads CASHLGTSGNTGELFF. The CDR3 DNA reads as TGTGCCAGCCACCTAGGGACTAGCGGGAACACCGGGGAGCTGTTTTTT. This rearrangement joins TRBV2 to TRBJ2-2, with TRBD2 matching 11 bases. The CDR3 spans 16 residues. V shed 8 bases and J 1 base; nucleotides not matched to a gene: 6. Germline CDR1 and CDR2: SNHLY and FYNNEI.

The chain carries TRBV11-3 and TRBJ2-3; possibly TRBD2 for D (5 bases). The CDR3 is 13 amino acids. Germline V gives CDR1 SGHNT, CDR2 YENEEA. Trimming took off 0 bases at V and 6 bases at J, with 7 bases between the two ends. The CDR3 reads CASSLDLADTQYF. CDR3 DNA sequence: TGTGCCAGCAGCTTAGATTTAGCGGATACGCAGTATTTT.

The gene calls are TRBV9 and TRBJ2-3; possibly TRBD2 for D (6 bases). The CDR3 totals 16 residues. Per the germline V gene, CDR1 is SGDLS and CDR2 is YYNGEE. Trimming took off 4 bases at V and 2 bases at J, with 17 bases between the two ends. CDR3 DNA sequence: TGTGCCAGCAGCCAGAGATTCGGGAGAACCACAGATACGCAGTATTTT. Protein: CASSQRFGRTTDTQYF.

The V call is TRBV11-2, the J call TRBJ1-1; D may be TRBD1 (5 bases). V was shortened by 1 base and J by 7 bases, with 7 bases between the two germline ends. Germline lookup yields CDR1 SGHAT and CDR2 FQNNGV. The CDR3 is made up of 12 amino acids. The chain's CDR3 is CASSLGQLEAFF. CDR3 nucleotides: TGTGCCAGCAGCTTAGGACAGCTTGAAGCTTTCTTT. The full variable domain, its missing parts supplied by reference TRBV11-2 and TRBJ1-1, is EAGVAQSPRYKIIEKRQSVAFWCNPISGHATLYWYQQILGQGPKLLIQFQNNGVVDDSQLPKDRFSAERLKGVDSTLKIQPAKLEDSAVYLCASSLGQLEAFFGQGTRLTVV.

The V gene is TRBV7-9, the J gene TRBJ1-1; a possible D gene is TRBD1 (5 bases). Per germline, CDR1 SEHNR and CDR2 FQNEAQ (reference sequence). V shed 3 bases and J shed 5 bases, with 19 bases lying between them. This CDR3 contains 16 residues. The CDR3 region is CASSLPGRAGRTEAFF. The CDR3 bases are TGTGCCAGCAGCTTGCCAGGGAGGGCCGGGAGAACTGAAGCTTTCTTT.

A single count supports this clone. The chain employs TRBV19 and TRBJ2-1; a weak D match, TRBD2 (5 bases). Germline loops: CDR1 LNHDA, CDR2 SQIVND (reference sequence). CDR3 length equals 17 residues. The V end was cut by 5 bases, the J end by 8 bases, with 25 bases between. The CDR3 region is CASSSRRRILFRDEQFF. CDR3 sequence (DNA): TGTGCCAGTAGTTCAAGGCGGAGGATCCTCTTTCGGGATGAGCAGTTCTTC.

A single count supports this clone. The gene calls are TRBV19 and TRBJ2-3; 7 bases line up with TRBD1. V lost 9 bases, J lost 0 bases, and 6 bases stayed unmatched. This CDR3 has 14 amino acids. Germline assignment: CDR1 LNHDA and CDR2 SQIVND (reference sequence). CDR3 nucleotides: TGTGCCAGCCACACAGGGGATAGCACAGATACGCAGTATTTT. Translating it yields CASHTGDSTDTQYF.

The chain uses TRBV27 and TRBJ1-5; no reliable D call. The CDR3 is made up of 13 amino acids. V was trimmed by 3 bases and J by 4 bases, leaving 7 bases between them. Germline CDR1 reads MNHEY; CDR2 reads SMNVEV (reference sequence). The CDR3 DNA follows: TGTGCCAGCAGTTTGCAGAATAATCAGCCCCAGCATTTT. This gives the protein CASSLQNNQPQHF.

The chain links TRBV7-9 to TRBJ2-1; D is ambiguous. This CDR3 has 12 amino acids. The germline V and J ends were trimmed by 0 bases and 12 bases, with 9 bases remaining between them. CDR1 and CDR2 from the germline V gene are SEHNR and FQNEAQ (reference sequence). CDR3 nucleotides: TGTGCCAGCAGCTTAGCCCCTGGCTCGCAGTTCTTC. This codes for CASSLAPGSQFF. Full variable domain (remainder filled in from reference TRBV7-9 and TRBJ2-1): DTGVSQNPRHKITKRGQNVTFRCDPISEHNRLYWYRQTLGQGPEFLTYFQNEAQLEKSRLLSDRFSAERPKGSFSTLEIQRTEQGDSAMYLCASSLAPGSQFFGPGTRLTVL.

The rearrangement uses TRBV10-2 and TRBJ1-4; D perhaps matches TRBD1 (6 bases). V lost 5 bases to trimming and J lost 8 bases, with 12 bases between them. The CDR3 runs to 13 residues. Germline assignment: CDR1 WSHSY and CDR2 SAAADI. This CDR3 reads CASSSTGREKLFF. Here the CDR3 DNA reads TGCGCCAGCAGTTCGACAGGACGGGAAAAACTGTTTTTT.

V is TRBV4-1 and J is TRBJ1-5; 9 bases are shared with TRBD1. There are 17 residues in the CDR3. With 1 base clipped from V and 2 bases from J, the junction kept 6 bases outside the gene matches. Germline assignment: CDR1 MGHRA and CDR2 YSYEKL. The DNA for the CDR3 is TGCGCCAGCAGCCAAGTAGGACAGGGGAGAGGCAATCAGCCCCAGCATTTT. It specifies CASSQVGQGRGNQPQHF.

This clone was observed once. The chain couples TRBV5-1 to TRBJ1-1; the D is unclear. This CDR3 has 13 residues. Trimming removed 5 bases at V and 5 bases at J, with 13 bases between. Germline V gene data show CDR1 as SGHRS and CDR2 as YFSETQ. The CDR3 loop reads CASSYERGTEAFF. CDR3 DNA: TGCGCCAGCAGTTATGAACGGGGAACTGAAGCTTTCTTT.

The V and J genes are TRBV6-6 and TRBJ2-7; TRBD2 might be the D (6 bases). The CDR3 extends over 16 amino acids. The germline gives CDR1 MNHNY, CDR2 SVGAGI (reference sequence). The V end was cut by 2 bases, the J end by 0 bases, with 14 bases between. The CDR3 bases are TGTGCCAGCAGTTACACAAGATTAGCGGACTCCTACGAGCAGTACTTC. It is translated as CASSYTRLADSYEQYF.

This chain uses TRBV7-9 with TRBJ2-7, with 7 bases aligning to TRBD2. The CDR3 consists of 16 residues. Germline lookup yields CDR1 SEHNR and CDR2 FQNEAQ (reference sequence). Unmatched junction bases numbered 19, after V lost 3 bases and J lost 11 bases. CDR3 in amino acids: CASSFLSLAEGWVEYF. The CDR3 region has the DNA TGTGCCAGCAGCTTCTTATCCCTAGCGGAGGGTTGGGTGGAGTACTTC.

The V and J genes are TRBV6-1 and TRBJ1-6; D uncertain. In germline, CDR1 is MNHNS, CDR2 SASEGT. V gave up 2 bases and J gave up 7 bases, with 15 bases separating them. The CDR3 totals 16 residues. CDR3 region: CASSEYDRRVNSPLHF. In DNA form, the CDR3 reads TGTGCCAGCAGTGAATACGATCGGAGGGTAAATTCACCCCTCCACTTT.